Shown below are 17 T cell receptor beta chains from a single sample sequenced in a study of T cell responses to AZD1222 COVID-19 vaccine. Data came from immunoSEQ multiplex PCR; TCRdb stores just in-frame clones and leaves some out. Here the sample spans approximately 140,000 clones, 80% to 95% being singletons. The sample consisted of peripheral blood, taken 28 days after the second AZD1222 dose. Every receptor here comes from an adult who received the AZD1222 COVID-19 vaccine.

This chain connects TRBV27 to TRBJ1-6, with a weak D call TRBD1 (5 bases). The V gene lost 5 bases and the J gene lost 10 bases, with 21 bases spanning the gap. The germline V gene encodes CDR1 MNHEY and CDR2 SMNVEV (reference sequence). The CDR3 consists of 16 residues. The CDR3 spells CASSQGKGGRWSPLHF. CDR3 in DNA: TGTGCCAGCAGTCAGGGCAAAGGTGGTAGATGGTCACCCCTCCACTTT.

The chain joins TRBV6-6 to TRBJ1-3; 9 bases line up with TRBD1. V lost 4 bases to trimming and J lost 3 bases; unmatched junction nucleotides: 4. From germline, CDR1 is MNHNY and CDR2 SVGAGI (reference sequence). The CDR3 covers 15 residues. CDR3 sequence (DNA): TGTGCCAGCAGTTCCTCGGACAGGGGTGGAAACACCATATATTTT. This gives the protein CASSSSDRGGNTIYF.

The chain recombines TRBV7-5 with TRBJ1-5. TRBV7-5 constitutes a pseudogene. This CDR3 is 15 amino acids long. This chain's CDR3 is CVRSSHGPRNQPQHF. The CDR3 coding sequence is TGTGTCAGAAGCTCCCACGGGCCGCGCAATCAGCCCCAGCATTTT.

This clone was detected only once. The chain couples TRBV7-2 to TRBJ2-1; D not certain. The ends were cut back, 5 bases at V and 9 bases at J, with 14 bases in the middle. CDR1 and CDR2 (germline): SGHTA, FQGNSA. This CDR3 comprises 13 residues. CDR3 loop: CASSLIGFSEQFF. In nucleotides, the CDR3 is TGTGCCAGCAGCCTGATTGGGTTCAGTGAGCAGTTCTTC.

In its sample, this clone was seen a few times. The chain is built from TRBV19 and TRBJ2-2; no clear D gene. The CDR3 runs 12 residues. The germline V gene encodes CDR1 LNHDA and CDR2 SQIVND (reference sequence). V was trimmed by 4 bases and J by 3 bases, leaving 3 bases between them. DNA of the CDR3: TGTGCCAGTAGTACATACACCGGGGAGCTGTTTTTT. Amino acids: CASSTYTGELFF.

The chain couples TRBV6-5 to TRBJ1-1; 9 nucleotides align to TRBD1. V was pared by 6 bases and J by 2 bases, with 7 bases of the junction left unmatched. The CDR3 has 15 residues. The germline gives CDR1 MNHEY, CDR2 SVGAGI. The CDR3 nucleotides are TGTGCCAGCAGGCGTCAGACAGGGGGAAACACTGAAGCTTTCTTT. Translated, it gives CASRRQTGGNTEAFF.

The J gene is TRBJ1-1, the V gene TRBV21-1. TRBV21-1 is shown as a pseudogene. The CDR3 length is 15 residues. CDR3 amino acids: CASSKVRGAGTEAFF. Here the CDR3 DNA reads TGTGCCAGCAGCAAAGTGCGCGGGGCAGGCACTGAAGCTTTCTTT.

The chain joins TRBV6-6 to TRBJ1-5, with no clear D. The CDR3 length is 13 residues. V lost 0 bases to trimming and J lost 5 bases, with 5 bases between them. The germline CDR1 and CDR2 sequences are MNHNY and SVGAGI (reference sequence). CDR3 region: CASSYSRDQPQHF. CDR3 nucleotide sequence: TGTGCCAGCAGTTACTCGAGGGATCAGCCCCAGCATTTT.

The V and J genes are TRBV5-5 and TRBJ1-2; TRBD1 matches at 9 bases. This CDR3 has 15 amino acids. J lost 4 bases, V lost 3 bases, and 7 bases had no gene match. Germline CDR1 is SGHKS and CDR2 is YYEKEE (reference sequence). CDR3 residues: CASSSAGGQGYGYTF. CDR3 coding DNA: TGTGCCAGCAGCTCGGCGGGGGGACAGGGCTATGGCTACACCTTC.

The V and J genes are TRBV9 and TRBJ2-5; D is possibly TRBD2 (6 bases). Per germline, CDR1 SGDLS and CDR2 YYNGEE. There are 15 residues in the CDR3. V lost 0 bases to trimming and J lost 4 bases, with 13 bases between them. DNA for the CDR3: TGTGCCAGCAGCGTAGGGGGGGTGGTCCCAGAGACCCAGTACTTC. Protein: CASSVGGVVPETQYF.

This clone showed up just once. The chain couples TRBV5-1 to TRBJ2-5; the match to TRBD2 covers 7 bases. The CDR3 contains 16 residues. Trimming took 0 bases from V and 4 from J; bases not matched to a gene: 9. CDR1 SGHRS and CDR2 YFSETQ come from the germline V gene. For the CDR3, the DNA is TGCGCCAGCAGCTTGGCCGGGTCGGGGAGGGGAGAGACCCAGTACTTC. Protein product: CASSLAGSGRGETQYF. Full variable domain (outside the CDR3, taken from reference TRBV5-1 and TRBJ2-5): KAGVTQTPRYLIKTRGQQVTLSCSPISGHRSVSWYQQTPGQGLQFLFEYFSETQRNKGNFPGRFSGRQFSNSRSEMNVSTLELGDSALYLCASSLAGSGRGETQYFGPGTRLLVL.

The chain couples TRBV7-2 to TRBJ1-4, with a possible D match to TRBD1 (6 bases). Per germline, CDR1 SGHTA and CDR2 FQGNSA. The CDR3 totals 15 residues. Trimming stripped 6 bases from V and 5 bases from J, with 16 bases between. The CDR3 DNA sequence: TGTGCCAGCAGAAAAGGGTTAGGGGGGAATGAAAAACTGTTTTTT. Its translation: CASRKGLGGNEKLFF.

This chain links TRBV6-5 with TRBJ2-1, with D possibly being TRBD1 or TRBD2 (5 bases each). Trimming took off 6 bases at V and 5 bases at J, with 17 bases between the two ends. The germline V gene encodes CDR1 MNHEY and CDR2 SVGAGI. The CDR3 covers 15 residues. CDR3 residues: CASRLGTGSHNEQFF. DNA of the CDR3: TGTGCCAGCAGACTCGGGACGGGGTCACACAATGAGCAGTTCTTC.

DNA of the CDR3: TGTGCCAGCCAAGGGGGATTTGGTGAAAAACTGTTTTTT. It yields the protein CASQGGFGEKLFF. V usage is TRBV27 and J usage is TRBJ1-4; tentative D call: TRBD1 (6 bases). Trimming pared 8 bases from V and 7 bases from J, leaving 14 bases between. This CDR3 comprises 13 residues. Germline CDR1 and CDR2: MNHEY and SMNVEV (reference sequence).

DNA for the CDR3: TGTGCCAGCAGTCGGGGGTACACCAATGGCTACACCTTC. Translation: CASSRGYTNGYTF. The chain combines TRBV6-5 with TRBJ1-2; possible D gene TRBD1, 5 bases. The V and J ends lost 5 bases and 6 bases respectively, with 13 bases between them. This CDR3 is 13 amino acids long. Germline lookup yields CDR1 MNHEY and CDR2 SVGAGI.

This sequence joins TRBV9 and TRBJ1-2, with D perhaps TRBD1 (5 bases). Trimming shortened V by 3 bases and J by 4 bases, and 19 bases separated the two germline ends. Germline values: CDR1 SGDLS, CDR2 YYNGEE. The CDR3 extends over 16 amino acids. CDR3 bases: TGTGCCAGCAGCGCGAGTGAGGACATAAGGCTCTATGGCTACACCTTC. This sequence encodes CASSASEDIRLYGYTF.

CDR3 amino acids: CATSDLEINYGYTF. DNA of the CDR3: TGTGCCACCAGTGATTTGGAGATTAACTATGGCTACACCTTC. The chain recombines TRBV24-1 with TRBJ1-2, with D unclear. The CDR3 has 14 residues. Germline V gene sequence: CDR1 KGHDR, CDR2 SFDVKD. Trimming shortened V by 0 bases and J by 1 base, and 5 bases separated the two germline ends.